The 4 T cell receptor beta chains below come from one sample, sequenced in a study of blood T cell repertoires in COVID-19. Data came from immunoSEQ multiplex PCR; TCRdb stores just in-frame clones and leaves some out. The sample holds about 420,000 clones, about 90% seen once. The sequencing sample was made of peripheral blood. The receptors come from a man aged 18 to 29 with COVID-19, enrolled during active disease.

This clone was counted once. The chain uses TRBV21-1 and TRBJ1-5; the table's D call, TRBD1, has no DNA check behind it. TRBV21-1 is reported as a pseudogene. The CDR3 runs to 15 residues. This chain's CDR3 is CASSKDRSSCLTQHF. In DNA form, the CDR3 reads TGTGCCAGCAGCAAGGACAGGTCCTCCTGTCTGACCCAGCATTTT.

This chain connects TRBV15 to TRBJ2-5; maybe TRBD2 (6 bases). Germline lookup yields CDR1 LNHNV and CDR2 YYDKDF (reference sequence). The V and J ends lost 5 bases and 5 bases respectively, with 18 bases between them. The CDR3 contains 15 residues. CDR3 residues: CATSLEAGAGETQYF. CDR3 sequence (DNA): TGTGCCACCAGCCTAGAAGCGGGTGCGGGGGAGACCCAGTACTTC.

This chain links TRBV3-1 (or the pseudogene TRBV3-2) with TRBJ2-3, with TRBD2 as a possible D gene (6 bases). This CDR3 comprises 14 residues. V lost 4 bases and J lost 11, with 19 bases in between. The germline V gene encodes CDR1 LGHDT and CDR2 YNNKEL (reference sequence). The DNA of the CDR3 is TGTGCCAGCAGCCCAACGGGAGTCCCCCAGAGGCAGTATTTT. Protein sequence: CASSPTGVPQRQYF.

The chain uses TRBV5-4 and TRBJ2-3, with D maybe TRBD2 (5 bases). The V end lost 4 bases, the J end lost 6 bases, and 15 bases lay between the germline ends. Germline V gives CDR1 SGHNT, CDR2 YYREEE (reference sequence). This CDR3 has 14 amino acids. CDR3 region: CASSTDLWADTQYF. DNA of the CDR3: TGTGCCAGCAGCACGGACTTGTGGGCGGATACGCAGTATTTT.